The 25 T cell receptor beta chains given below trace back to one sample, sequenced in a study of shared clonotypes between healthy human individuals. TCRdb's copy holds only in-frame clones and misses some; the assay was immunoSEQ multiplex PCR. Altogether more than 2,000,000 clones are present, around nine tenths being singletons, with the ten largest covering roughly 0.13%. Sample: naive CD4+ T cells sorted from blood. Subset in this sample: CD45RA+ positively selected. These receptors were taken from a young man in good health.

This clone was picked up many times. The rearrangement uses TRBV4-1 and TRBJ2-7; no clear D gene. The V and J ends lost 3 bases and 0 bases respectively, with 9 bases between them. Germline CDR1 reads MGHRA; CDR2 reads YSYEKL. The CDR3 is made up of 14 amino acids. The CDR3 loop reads CASSHKEFSYEQYF. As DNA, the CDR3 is TGCGCCAGCAGCCATAAGGAGTTCTCCTACGAGCAGTACTTC.

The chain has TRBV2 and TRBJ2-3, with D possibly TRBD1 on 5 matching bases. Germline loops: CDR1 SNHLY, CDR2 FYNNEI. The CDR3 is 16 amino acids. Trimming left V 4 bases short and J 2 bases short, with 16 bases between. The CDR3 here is CASSAFGRAPTDTQYF. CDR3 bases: TGTGCCAGCAGTGCGTTTGGCAGGGCGCCCACAGATACGCAGTATTTT.

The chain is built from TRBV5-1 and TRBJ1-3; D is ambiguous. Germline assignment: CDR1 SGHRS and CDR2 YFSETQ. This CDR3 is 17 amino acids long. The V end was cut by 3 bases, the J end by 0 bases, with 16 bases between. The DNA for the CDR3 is TGCGCCAGCAGCTCCGGCTCGTCGACAAGCTCTGGAAACACCATATATTTT. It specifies CASSSGSSTSSGNTIYF.

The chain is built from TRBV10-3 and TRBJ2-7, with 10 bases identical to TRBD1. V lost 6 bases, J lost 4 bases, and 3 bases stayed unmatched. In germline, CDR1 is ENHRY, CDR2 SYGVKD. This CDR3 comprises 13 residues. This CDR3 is CAIRGQGEYEQYF. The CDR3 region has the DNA TGTGCCATCAGAGGACAGGGGGAATACGAGCAGTACTTC.

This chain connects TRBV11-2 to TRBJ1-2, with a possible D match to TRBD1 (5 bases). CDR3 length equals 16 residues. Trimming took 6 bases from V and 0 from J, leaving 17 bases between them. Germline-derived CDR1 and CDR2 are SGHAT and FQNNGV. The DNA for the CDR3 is TGTGCCAGCAGGCCTGACAGATTAGAATCTAACTATGGCTACACCTTC. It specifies CASRPDRLESNYGYTF.

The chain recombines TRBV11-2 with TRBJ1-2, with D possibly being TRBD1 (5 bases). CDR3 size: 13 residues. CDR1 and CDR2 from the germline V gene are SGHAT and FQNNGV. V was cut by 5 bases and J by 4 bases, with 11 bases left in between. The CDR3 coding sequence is TGTGCCAGCAGCCTAGGGGATCTCTATGGCTACACCTTC. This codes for CASSLGDLYGYTF. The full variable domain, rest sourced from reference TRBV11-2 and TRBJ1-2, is EAGVAQSPRYKIIEKRQSVAFWCNPISGHATLYWYQQILGQGPKLLIQFQNNGVVDDSQLPKDRFSAERLKGVDSTLKIQPAKLEDSAVYLCASSLGDLYGYTFGSGTRLTVV.

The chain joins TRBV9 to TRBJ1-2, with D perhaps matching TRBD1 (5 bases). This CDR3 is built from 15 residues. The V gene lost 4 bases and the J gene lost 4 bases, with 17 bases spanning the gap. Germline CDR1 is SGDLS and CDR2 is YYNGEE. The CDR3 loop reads CASSQVAGGTYGYTF. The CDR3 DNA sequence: TGTGCCAGCAGCCAAGTAGCGGGAGGGACCTATGGCTACACCTTC.

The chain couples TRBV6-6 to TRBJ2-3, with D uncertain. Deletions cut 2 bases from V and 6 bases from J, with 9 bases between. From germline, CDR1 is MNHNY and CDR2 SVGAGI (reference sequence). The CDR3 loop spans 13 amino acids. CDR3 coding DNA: TGTGCCAGCAGTTACCGGGTCCGGGATACGCAGTATTTT. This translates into CASSYRVRDTQYF.

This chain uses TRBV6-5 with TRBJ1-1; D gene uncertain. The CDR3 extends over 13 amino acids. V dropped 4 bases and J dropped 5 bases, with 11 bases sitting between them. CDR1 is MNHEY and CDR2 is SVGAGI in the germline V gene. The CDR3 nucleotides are TGTGCCAGCAGTTCGGTGAGGGTTACTGAAGCTTTCTTT. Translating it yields CASSSVRVTEAFF.

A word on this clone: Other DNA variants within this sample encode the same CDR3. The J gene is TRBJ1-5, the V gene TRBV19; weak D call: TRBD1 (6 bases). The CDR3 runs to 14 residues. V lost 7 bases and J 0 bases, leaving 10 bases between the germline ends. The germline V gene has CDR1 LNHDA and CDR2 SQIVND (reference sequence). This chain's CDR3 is CASKTGNSNQPQHF. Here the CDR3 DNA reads TGTGCCAGTAAGACAGGTAATAGCAATCAGCCCCAGCATTTT.

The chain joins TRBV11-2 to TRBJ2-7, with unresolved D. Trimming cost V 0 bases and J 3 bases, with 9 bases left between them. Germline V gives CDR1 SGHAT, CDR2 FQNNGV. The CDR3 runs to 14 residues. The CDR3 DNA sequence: TGTGCCAGCAGCTTAGAACCGGGTAACTACGAGCAGTACTTC. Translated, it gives CASSLEPGNYEQYF.

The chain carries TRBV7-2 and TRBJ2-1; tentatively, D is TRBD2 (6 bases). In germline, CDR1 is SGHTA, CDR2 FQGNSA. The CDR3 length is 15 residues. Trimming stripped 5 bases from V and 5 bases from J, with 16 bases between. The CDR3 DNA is TGTGCCAGCAGCCCCCGGGACTGGGGGAACAATGAGCAGTTCTTC. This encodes CASSPRDWGNNEQFF.

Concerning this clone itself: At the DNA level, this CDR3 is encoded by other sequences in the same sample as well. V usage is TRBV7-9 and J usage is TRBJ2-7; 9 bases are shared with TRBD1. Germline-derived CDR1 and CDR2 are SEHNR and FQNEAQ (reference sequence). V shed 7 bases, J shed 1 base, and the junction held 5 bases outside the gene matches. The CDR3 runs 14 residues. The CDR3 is CASTPGQGSYEQYF. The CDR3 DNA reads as TGTGCCAGCACCCCGGGACAGGGATCCTACGAGCAGTACTTC.

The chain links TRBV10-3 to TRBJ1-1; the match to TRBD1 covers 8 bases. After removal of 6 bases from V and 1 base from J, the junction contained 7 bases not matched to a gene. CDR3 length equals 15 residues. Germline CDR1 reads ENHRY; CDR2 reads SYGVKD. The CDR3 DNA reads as TGTGCCATCAGGTCAGGGGGCGCGGAGAACACTGAAGCTTTCTTT. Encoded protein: CAIRSGGAENTEAFF.

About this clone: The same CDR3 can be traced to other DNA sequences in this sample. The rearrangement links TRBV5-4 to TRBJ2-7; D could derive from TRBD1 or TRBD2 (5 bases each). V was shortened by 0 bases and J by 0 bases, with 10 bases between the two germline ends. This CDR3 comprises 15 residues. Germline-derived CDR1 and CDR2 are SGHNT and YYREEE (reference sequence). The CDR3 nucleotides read TGTGCCAGCAGCTTGGTAGGGACCGGCTCCTACGAGCAGTACTTC. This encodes CASSLVGTGSYEQYF.

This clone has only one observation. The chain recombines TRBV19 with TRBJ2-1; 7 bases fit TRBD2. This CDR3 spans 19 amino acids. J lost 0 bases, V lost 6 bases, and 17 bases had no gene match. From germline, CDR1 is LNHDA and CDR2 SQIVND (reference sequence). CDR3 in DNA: TGTGCCAGTAGCGCGGGGGTCGGACTTCTCCCTTCCTCCTACAATGAGCAGTTCTTC. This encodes CASSAGVGLLPSSYNEQFF.

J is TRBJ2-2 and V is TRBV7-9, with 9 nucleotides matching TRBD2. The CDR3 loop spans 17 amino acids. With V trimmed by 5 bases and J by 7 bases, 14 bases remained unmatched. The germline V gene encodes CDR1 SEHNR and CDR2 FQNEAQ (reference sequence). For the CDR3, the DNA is TGTGCCAGCAGCCCCCTAGGCGGGAGGGCCGACTACGGGGAGCTGTTTTTT. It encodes CASSPLGGRADYGELFF.

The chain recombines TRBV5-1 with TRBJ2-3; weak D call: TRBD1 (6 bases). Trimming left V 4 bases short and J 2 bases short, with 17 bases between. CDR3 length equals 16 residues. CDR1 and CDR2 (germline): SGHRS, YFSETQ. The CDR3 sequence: CASSLPTGSDTDTQYF. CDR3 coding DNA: TGCGCCAGCAGCCTACCAACAGGGAGCGACACAGATACGCAGTATTTT.

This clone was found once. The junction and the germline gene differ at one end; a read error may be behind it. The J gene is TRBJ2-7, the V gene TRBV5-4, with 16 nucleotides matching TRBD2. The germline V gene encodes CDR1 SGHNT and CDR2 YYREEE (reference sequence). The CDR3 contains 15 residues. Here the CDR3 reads CASSSPGLAGGGGTF. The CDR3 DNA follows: TGTGCCAGCAGCTCCCCGGGACTAGCGGGAGGGGGGGGGACTTTC.

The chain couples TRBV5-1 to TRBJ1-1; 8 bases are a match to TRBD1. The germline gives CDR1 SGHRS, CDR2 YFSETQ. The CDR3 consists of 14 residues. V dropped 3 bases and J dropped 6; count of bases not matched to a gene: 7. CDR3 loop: CASSSSRGRSEAFF. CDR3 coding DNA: TGCGCCAGCAGCTCTAGCAGGGGGCGGTCTGAAGCTTTCTTT. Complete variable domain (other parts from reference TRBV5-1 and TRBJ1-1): KAGVTQTPRYLIKTRGQQVTLSCSPISGHRSVSWYQQTPGQGLQFLFEYFSETQRNKGNFPGRFSGRQFSNSRSEMNVSTLELGDSALYLCASSSSRGRSEAFFGQGTRLTVV.

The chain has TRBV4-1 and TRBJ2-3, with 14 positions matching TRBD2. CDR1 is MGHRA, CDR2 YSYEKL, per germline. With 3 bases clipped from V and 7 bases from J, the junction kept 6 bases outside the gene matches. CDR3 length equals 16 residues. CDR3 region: CASSQEGLAGVYTQYF. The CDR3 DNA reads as TGCGCCAGCAGCCAGGAGGGACTAGCGGGAGTGTATACGCAGTATTTT.

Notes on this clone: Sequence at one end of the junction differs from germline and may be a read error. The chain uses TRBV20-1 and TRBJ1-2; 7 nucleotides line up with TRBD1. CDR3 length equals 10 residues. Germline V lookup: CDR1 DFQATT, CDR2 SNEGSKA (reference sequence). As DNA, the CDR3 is TGCAGTGCTTGGGACAGACACCCGTACTTC. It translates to CSAWDRHPYF.

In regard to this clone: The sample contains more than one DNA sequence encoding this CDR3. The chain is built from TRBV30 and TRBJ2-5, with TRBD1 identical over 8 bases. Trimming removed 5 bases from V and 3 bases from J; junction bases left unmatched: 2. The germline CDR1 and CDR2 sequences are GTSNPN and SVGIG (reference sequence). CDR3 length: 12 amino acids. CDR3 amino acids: CAWATGEETQYF. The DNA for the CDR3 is TGTGCCTGGGCGACAGGGGAAGAGACCCAGTACTTC.

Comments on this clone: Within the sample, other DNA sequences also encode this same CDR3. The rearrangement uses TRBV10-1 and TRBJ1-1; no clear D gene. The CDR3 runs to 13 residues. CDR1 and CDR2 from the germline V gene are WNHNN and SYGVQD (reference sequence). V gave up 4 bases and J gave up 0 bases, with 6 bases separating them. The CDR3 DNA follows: TGCGCCAGCAGTGCAGATTTGAACACTGAAGCTTTCTTT. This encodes CASSADLNTEAFF.

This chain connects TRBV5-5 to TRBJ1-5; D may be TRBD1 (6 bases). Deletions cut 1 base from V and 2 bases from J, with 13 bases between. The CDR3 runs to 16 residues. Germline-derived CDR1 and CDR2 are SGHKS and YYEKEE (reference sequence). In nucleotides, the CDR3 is TGTGCCAGCAGCTTGTTGGTACAGGGCGGCAATCAGCCCCAGCATTTT. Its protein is CASSLLVQGGNQPQHF.